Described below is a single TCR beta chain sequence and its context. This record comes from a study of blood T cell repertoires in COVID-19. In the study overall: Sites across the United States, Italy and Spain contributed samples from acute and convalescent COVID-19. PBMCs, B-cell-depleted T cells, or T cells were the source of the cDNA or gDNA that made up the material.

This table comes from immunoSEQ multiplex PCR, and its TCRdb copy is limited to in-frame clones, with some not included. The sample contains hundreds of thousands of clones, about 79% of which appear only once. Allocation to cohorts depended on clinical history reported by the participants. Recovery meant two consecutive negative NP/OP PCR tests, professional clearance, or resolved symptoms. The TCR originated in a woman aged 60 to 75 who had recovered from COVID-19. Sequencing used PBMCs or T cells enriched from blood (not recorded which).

DNA for the CDR3: TGTGCCAGCAGCGTAGGGACAATGAACAATCAGCCCCAGCATTTT. Translated: CASSVGTMNNQPQHF. The chain recombines TRBV9 with TRBJ1-5; a possible D gene is TRBD1 (5 bases). CDR3 size: 15 residues. From germline, CDR1 is SGDLS and CDR2 YYNGEE. Trimming removed 0 bases at V and 3 bases at J, with 10 bases between.